This T cell receptor beta chain was documented in a study of early T cells in non-severe SARS-CoV-2 infection. Study in general: The authors sequenced bulk RNA from unsorted whole blood, leaving chains unpaired.

This clonotype was recorded at least ten times. The CDR3 is 14 amino acids. Looked up from germline, CDR1 is LGHNA and CDR2 is YNFKEQ. The V gene lost 0 bases and the J gene lost 4 bases, with 10 bases spanning the gap. TCRdb re-analysed the 5' RACE reads in MiXCR, keeping a single row per CDR3 protein. The table records approximately 40,000 distinct CDR3 sequences, under 7.5% of them present only once. This sequence joins TRBV4-2 and TRBJ2-7; possible D gene TRBD2, 5 bases. The receptor's source is an adult who was a healthcare worker with PCR-confirmed SARS-CoV-2 infection or an uninfected control (not recorded which). This material consisted of whole blood, taken at baseline. CDR3 in amino acids: CASSQDKAGYEQYF. CDR3 DNA: TGTGCCAGCAGCCAAGATAAGGCGGGTTACGAGCAGTACTTC.